This TCR beta chain is drawn from a study of blood T cell repertoires in COVID-19. As for the study in general: Collection of acute and convalescent COVID-19 samples took place in the United States, Italy and Spain. From T cells, B-cell-depleted T cells, or PBMCs came the material, which was cDNA or gDNA.

Cohort placement rested on clinical history that participants reported themselves. This CDR3 is 15 amino acids long. Germline V gene lookup returns CDR1 LGHDT and CDR2 YNNKEL (reference sequence). The V gene end was trimmed by 5 bases and the J gene end by 2 bases; junction bases not matched to a gene: 6. The protocol was immunoSEQ multiplex PCR, while the TCRdb copy is restricted to in-frame clones and leaves out a portion. The sample holds roughly 150,000 clones, more than 70% seen once. The material sequenced was PBMCs or T cells enriched from blood (not recorded which). This clonotype was sampled from a man aged 35 to 55 who had recovered from COVID-19. The J gene is TRBJ1-5, the V gene TRBV3-1 (or the pseudogene TRBV3-2); 7 bases agree with TRBD1. DNA for the CDR3: TGTGCCAGCAGCGCCCCCGGGACAGGCAATCAGCCCCAGCATTTT. It is translated as CASSAPGTGNQPQHF.